Each of the 3 T cell receptor beta chains below was sequenced from the same sample in a study of chemoradiotherapy in HPV16-positive cancers (dated by TCRdb to between 2021 and 2022). To prepare the library, the immunoSEQ multiplex PCR assay was applied. The table was pulled from immuneACCESS by TCRdb, which kept in-frame rearrangements only. Such tables lose some clones; where checked, under half of the loss comes from unresolved V genes, and the rest has no known cause. Across this sample there are about 24,000 clones, with roughly 90% seen only once. Of the sample, about 4.5% is held by the ten largest clones. Sample: blood, taken from a patient who underwent chemoradiotherapy. These receptor sequences come from a human donor with HPV-associated anogenital cancer.

This chain uses TRBV6-5 with TRBJ2-2; TRBD2 agrees at 7 bases. The CDR3 length is 13 residues. With V trimmed by 7 bases and J by 4 bases, 3 bases remained unmatched. Germline V gene data show CDR1 as MNHEY and CDR2 as SVGAGI. CDR3 sequence (DNA): TGTGCCAGCAATCGGGAGGTCACCGGGGAGCTGTTTTTT. Its translation is CASNREVTGELFF.

The rearrangement uses TRBV7-2 and TRBJ2-7; D is uncertain. Germline loops: CDR1 SGHTA, CDR2 FQGNSA. Between the trimmed V and J ends, which lost 3 bases and 0 bases, there was a span of 6 bases. The CDR3 length is 13 residues. The CDR3: CASSLTYSYEQYF. In DNA, the CDR3 is TGTGCCAGCAGCTTGACTTACTCCTACGAGCAGTACTTC.

The gene calls are TRBV6-5 and TRBJ1-1; no clear D. This CDR3 has 14 residues. CDR1 MNHEY and CDR2 SVGAGI come from the germline V gene. V was shortened by 2 bases and J by 4 bases, with 11 bases between the two germline ends. CDR3 sequence (DNA): TGTGCCAGCAGTTACAGATCTCCAGGCACTGAAGCTTTCTTT. Amino acid sequence: CASSYRSPGTEAFF.